This paragraph covers one T cell receptor beta chain sequence. Its target is unknown. No conserved phenylalanine or tryptophan ends this CDR3, so it is likely a read error. The entry originates in a study of post-analysis software for immune sequencing data. General study points: When the samples were clustered directly with F measure, those that had been prepared in the same batch showed strong co-clustering. Relative to controls, patients had 4 or 5 TRBV segments at higher frequency, with TRBV5-6, TRBV5-1 and TRBV20-1 among these. Relative to controls, patients with multiple sclerosis showed significantly lower normalized Chao1 diversity.

Tagging with unique molecular identifiers was a feature of the TCR beta cDNA libraries. It was from roughly 1 to 10 million T cells that about half a million cDNA molecules came. TCRdb processed the PCR reads anew with MiXCR; each CDR3 protein has one entry. This repertoire shows 400,000 to 500,000 distinct CDR3 sequences, roughly 40% found once; its top ten account for 7.6%. The germline gives CDR1 MNHEY, CDR2 SMNVEV (reference sequence). The CDR3 runs 15 residues. Trimming left V 5 bases short and J 6 bases short, with 16 bases between. Sequenced: blood. This TCR was recovered from a girl aged 2-15 years with multiple sclerosis. This chain links TRBV27 with TRBJ2-2; D possibly corresponds to TRBD1 (5 bases). CDR3 protein: CASSVSRTSAGELFI. CDR3 in DNA: TGTGCCAGCAGTGTTTCGAGGACATCCGCCGGGGAGCTGTTTATT.